This TCR beta chain was found in a study of blood T cell repertoires in COVID-19. Across the whole study: Donors in the United States, Italy and Spain gave samples during acute or convalescent COVID-19. In each case, the material was cDNA or gDNA derived from T cells, B-cell-depleted T cells, or PBMCs.

The protocol was immunoSEQ multiplex PCR, while the TCRdb copy is restricted to in-frame clones and leaves out a portion. The table includes some 170,000 clones, approximately 80% detected once. The CDR3 sequence is 14 residues long. Germline values: CDR1 SGHVS, CDR2 FQNEAQ. V shed 4 bases and J 5 bases; nucleotides not matched to a gene: 6. This receptor was obtained from a woman aged 45-65 years with active or convalescent COVID-19. This chain links TRBV7-8 with TRBJ2-5; 8 bases align to TRBD2. Sequencing used peripheral blood. CDR3 DNA sequence: TGTGCCAGCAGCTCAGCGGGAGCGGGTGAGACCCAGTACTTC. It specifies CASSSAGAGETQYF.